One sample yielded the 27 T cell receptor beta chains listed below, sequenced in a study of blood T cell repertoires in COVID-19. Some clones are missing from TCRdb's copy, which holds only in-frame ones; the method was immunoSEQ multiplex PCR. The sample carries around 30,000 clones, about 90% recorded once. Specimen: peripheral blood. The receptor set was obtained from a human donor in a cohort sampled during active COVID-19.

V usage is TRBV7-2 and J usage is TRBJ2-4; tentatively, D is TRBD2 (7 bases). Trimming removed 5 bases at V and 9 bases at J, with 23 bases between. The CDR3 length is 16 residues. Germline assignment: CDR1 SGHTA and CDR2 FQGNSA. The CDR3 sequence: CASSPPGGGGTGIQYF. For the CDR3, the DNA is TGTGCCAGCAGCCCCCCGGGCGGGGGCGGTACGGGCATTCAGTACTTC.

The chain carries TRBV4-2 and TRBJ1-2, with D unresolved. Looked up from germline, CDR1 is LGHNA and CDR2 is YNFKEQ. The CDR3 covers 12 residues. Trimming removed 0 bases from V and 8 bases from J, with 7 bases in between. CDR3 bases: TGTGCCAGCAGCCAAGAAGCGGGGGGCTACACCTTC. Encoded protein: CASSQEAGGYTF.

This clone was seen only once. The V call is TRBV10-2, the J call TRBJ2-4, with TRBD1 matching over 9 bases. The length of the CDR3 is 13 residues. In germline, CDR1 is WSHSY, CDR2 SAAADI. The V and J ends lost 6 bases and 6 bases, in that order; junction bases with no gene match: 3. Here the CDR3 reads CASSGGQGNIQYF. The CDR3 DNA reads as TGCGCCAGCAGCGGGGGACAGGGAAACATTCAGTACTTC.

This chain joins TRBV19 and TRBJ2-1; D is uncertain. CDR3 length: 17 residues. V was clipped by 1 base and J by 4 bases, with 17 bases between them. Germline values: CDR1 LNHDA, CDR2 SQIVND (reference sequence). The CDR3 region is CASSIVGRPRLYNEQFF. The CDR3 nucleotides read TGTGCCAGTAGTATAGTAGGAAGACCGCGACTTTACAATGAGCAGTTCTTC.

The rearrangement links TRBV5-4 to TRBJ1-2, with D unclear. The V and J ends lost 0 bases and 3 bases respectively, with 9 bases between them. The CDR3 is made up of 14 amino acids. The germline V gene has CDR1 SGHNT and CDR2 YYREEE (reference sequence). The CDR3 DNA reads as TGTGCCAGCAGCTTGGACAGAGTAGACTATGGCTACACCTTC. It translates to CASSLDRVDYGYTF.

This clone has only a few counts. The chain combines TRBV9 with TRBJ2-1; the D gene is possibly TRBD2 (5 bases). CDR3 length: 13 amino acids. CDR1 SGDLS and CDR2 YYNGEE come from the germline V gene. V lost 0 bases, J lost 9 bases, and 10 bases lay in between. As DNA, the CDR3 is TGTGCCAGCAGCGTAGGGGCTAGCCCTGAGCAGTTCTTC. This encodes CASSVGASPEQFF.

V usage is TRBV6-5 and J usage is TRBJ1-1, with TRBD1 matching 10 bases. The CDR3 spans 14 residues. Germline CDR1 is MNHEY and CDR2 is SVGAGI. V dropped 2 bases and J dropped 6; count of bases not matched to a gene: 3. The CDR3 sequence: CASSYKGQGAEAFF. CDR3 DNA: TGTGCCAGCAGTTACAAAGGACAGGGGGCTGAAGCTTTCTTT.

This CDR3 reads CATSDRRGGPRGSYGYTF. CDR3 nucleotides: TGTGCCACCAGTGATCGAAGGGGAGGCCCAAGGGGCAGCTATGGCTACACCTTC. The chain combines TRBV24-1 with TRBJ1-2; tentatively, D is TRBD1 (5 bases). CDR1 and CDR2 (germline): KGHDR, SFDVKD. Trimming shortened V by 3 bases and J by 4 bases, and 23 bases separated the two germline ends. This CDR3 contains 18 residues.

This clone was counted between two and nine times. V usage is TRBV12-3 or TRBV12-4 and J usage is TRBJ2-5; tentative D call: TRBD1 (5 bases). Trimming took 6 bases from V and 5 from J, leaving 7 bases between them. The CDR3 contains 11 residues. The CDR3 DNA reads as TGTGCCAGCAGGGGGCGGGAGACCCAGTACTTC. It encodes CASRGRETQYF.

The chain has TRBV14 and TRBJ1-2, with 10 bases that match TRBD1. Germline assignment: CDR1 SGHDN and CDR2 FVKESK. With V trimmed by 3 bases and J by 4 bases, 8 bases remained unmatched. The CDR3 contains 16 residues. The CDR3 nucleotides are TGTGCCAGCAGCCAGGGACAGGGGTACCCCATCTATGGCTACACCTTC. As protein: CASSQGQGYPIYGYTF.

The chain employs TRBV11-3 and TRBJ1-1; no firm D call. Germline assignment: CDR1 SGHNT and CDR2 YENEEA. CDR3 length: 12 amino acids. Trimming stripped 3 bases from V and 4 bases from J, with 6 bases between. The CDR3 loop reads CASSLAGTEAFF. In DNA form, the CDR3 reads TGTGCCAGCAGCTTGGCGGGCACTGAAGCTTTCTTT.

The chain links TRBV6-5 to TRBJ1-4, with D possibly TRBD1 on 5 matching bases. The V and J ends lost 2 bases and 0 bases respectively, with 10 bases between them. In germline, CDR1 is MNHEY, CDR2 SVGAGI. This CDR3 has 16 amino acids. As DNA, the CDR3 is TGTGCCAGCAGTTACCTGGACACCCCAACTAATGAAAAACTGTTTTTT. It yields the protein CASSYLDTPTNEKLFF.

The CDR3 DNA reads TGTGCCAGCAGCTTTTGGGAGGGGACAGATACGCAGTATTTT. Protein: CASSFWEGTDTQYF. The chain uses TRBV7-2 and TRBJ2-3; 7 nucleotides align to TRBD2. Trimming took 3 bases from V and 3 from J; bases not matched to a gene: 3. This CDR3 has 14 amino acids. From germline, CDR1 is SGHTA and CDR2 FQGNSA.

V is TRBV7-8 and J is TRBJ2-5, with 8 bases lining up with TRBD1. V lost 3 bases and J lost 4; bases outside the gene matches: 7. In germline, CDR1 is SGHVS, CDR2 FQNEAQ. The CDR3 length is 15 residues. The chain's CDR3 is CASSFYRGDRETQYF. For the CDR3, the DNA is TGTGCCAGCAGCTTTTACAGGGGGGACAGAGAGACCCAGTACTTC.

This clone showed up just once. V usage is TRBV12-5 and J usage is TRBJ1-5; 10 bases match TRBD1. This CDR3 is 16 amino acids long. Germline V gene sequence: CDR1 LGHNT, CDR2 FRNRAP. V trimming: 5 bases; J trimming: 6 bases; junction bases outside the gene matches: 10. Here the CDR3 reads CASGPPGTGVSQPQHF. CDR3 in DNA: TGTGCTAGTGGTCCTCCCGGGACAGGGGTTTCTCAGCCCCAGCATTTT.

V usage is TRBV28 and J usage is TRBJ1-3, with 8 bases matching TRBD1. There are 14 residues in the CDR3. In germline, CDR1 is MDHEN, CDR2 SYDVKM. With 8 bases clipped from V and 4 bases from J, the junction kept 7 bases outside the gene matches. CDR3 nucleotides: TGTGCCAGCGGGTACAGGGGGTCAGGAAACACCATATATTTT. This codes for CASGYRGSGNTIYF.

Regarding this clone: Its ends do not fully match the called genes, so a read error is possible. This rearrangement joins TRBV7-2 to TRBJ2-5; 8 nucleotides agree with TRBD2. The germline CDR1 and CDR2 sequences are SGHTA and FQGNSA. There are 14 residues in the CDR3. This CDR3 reads CASSSRGGKEAQYF. Written as DNA, the CDR3 is TGTGCCAGCAGCTCCCGGGGGGGTAAAGAGGCCCAGTACTTC.

This clone appeared once. This sequence joins TRBV28 and TRBJ1-2, with TRBD1 matching over 8 bases. Per germline, CDR1 MDHEN and CDR2 SYDVKM. The ends lost 6 bases at V and 8 bases at J; junction bases unmatched: 5. The CDR3 sequence is 12 residues long. CDR3 sequence reads: CASRRGQGGYTF. The DNA for the CDR3 is TGTGCCAGCAGGCGTGGACAGGGCGGCTACACCTTC.

This clone occurred once. V usage is TRBV18 and J usage is TRBJ2-7, with D possibly TRBD1 on 6 matching bases. Trimming removed 3 bases from V and 2 bases from J, with 26 bases in between. The CDR3 totals 19 residues. Germline lookup yields CDR1 KGHSH and CDR2 LQKENI. The CDR3 region is CASSPGTPRYRVEAYEQYV. The CDR3, as DNA: TGTGCCAGCTCACCGGGCACTCCACGCTACAGGGTTGAGGCCTACGAGCAGTACGTC.

The rearrangement uses TRBV18 and TRBJ2-1; no definite D call. This CDR3 spans 14 amino acids. The V gene's germline CDR1 is KGHSH and CDR2 LQKENI. The germline V and J ends were trimmed by 3 bases and 6 bases, with 12 bases remaining between them. The DNA of the CDR3 is TGTGCCAGCTCACCGAATAGCCTAACCAATGAGCAGTTCTTC. Encoded protein: CASSPNSLTNEQFF. The full variable domain, completed using reference TRBV18 and TRBJ2-1, is NAGVMQNPRHLVRRRGQEARLRCSPMKGHSHVYWYRQLPEEGLKFMVYLQKENIIDESGMPKERFSAEFPKEGPSILRIQQVVRGDSAAYFCASSPNSLTNEQFFGPGTRLTVL.

The chain is built from TRBV18 and TRBJ2-1; 7 nucleotides line up with TRBD2. Germline CDR1 is KGHSH and CDR2 is LQKENI. V lost 3 bases to trimming and J lost 5 bases; unmatched junction nucleotides: 7. The CDR3 is made up of 15 amino acids. CDR3 protein: CASSPLAATDNEQFF. The CDR3 DNA follows: TGTGCCAGCTCACCCCTAGCGGCTACTGACAATGAGCAGTTCTTC.

J is TRBJ1-3 and V is TRBV19; D may be TRBD1 (6 bases). Germline V gene sequence: CDR1 LNHDA, CDR2 SQIVND (reference sequence). The CDR3 consists of 20 residues. V was trimmed by 3 bases and J by 0 bases, leaving 24 bases between them. This chain's CDR3 is CASSINTGTPADRSGNTIYF. CDR3 bases: TGTGCCAGTAGTATCAACACAGGGACGCCCGCGGACCGCTCTGGAAACACCATATATTTT.

This sequence joins TRBV7-2 and TRBJ1-4, with a tentative D call TRBD1 (6 bases). The CDR3 length is 16 residues. Germline assignment: CDR1 SGHTA and CDR2 FQGNSA. The ends were cut back, 6 bases at V and 5 bases at J, with 19 bases in the middle. CDR3 loop: CASSRNPGQKNEKLFF. For the CDR3, the DNA is TGTGCCAGCAGTCGTAATCCGGGACAAAAGAATGAAAAACTGTTTTTT.

CDR3 bases: TGTGCCAGCTCACTTAATACGGGACTTGGCGGCAATCAGCCCCAGCATTTT. Amino acid sequence: CASSLNTGLGGNQPQHF. The chain combines TRBV18 with TRBJ1-5; a possible D gene is TRBD1 (5 bases). From germline, CDR1 is KGHSH and CDR2 LQKENI. V gave up 4 bases and J gave up 2 bases, with 18 bases separating them. The CDR3 sequence is 17 residues long.

The chain links TRBV6-6 to TRBJ1-1, with 7 nucleotides matching TRBD1. Unmatched junction bases numbered 2, after V lost 1 base and J lost 0 bases. The germline V gene has CDR1 MNHNY and CDR2 SVGAGI (reference sequence). The CDR3 totals 15 residues. The CDR3 is CASSYLGQLNTEAFF. CDR3 in DNA: TGTGCCAGCAGTTACTTGGGACAGTTGAACACTGAAGCTTTCTTT.

This chain links TRBV5-6 with TRBJ1-4; D is perhaps TRBD1 (5 bases). Germline V gives CDR1 SGHDT, CDR2 YYEEEE. This CDR3 is built from 15 residues. Trimming pared 4 bases from V and 5 bases from J, leaving 15 bases between. The CDR3: CASSPLQGTNEKLFF. CDR3 bases: TGTGCCAGCAGCCCGCTGCAGGGAACGAATGAAAAACTGTTTTTT.

The rearrangement joins TRBV2 to TRBJ2-1, with 14 bases that match TRBD2. The junction had 13 bases not matched to a gene; V was cut back by 7 bases and J by 8 bases. Germline V gene sequence: CDR1 SNHLY, CDR2 FYNNEI. The CDR3 loop spans 17 amino acids. The CDR3 here is CASTRPGLAGVGHEQFF. CDR3 nucleotide sequence: TGTGCCAGCACCCGCCCGGGACTAGCGGGAGTTGGCCATGAGCAGTTCTTC.